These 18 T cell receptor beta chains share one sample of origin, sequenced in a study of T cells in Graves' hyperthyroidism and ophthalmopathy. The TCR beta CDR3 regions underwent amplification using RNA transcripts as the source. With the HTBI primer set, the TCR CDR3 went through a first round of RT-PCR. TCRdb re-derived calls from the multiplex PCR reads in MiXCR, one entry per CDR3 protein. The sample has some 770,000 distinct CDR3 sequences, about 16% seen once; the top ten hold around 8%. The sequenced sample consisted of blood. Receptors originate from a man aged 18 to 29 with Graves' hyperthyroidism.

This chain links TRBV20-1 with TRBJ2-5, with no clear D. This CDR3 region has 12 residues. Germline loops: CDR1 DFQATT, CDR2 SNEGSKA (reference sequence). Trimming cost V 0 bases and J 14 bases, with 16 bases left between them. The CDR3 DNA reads TGCAGTGCTAGAGATCCTAGGACCCTTCATTACTTC. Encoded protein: CSARDPRTLHYF.

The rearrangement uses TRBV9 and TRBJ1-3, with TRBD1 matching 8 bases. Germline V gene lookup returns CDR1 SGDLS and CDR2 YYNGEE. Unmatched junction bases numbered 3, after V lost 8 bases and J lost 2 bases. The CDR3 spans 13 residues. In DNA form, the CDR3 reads TGTGCCAGTGGACAGGGACCTGGAAACACCATATATTTT. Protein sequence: CASGQGPGNTIYF.

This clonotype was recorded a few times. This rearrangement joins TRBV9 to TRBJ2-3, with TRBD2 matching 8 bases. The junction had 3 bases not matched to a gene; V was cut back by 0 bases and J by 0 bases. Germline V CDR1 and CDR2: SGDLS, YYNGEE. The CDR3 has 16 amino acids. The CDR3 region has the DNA TGTGCCAGCAGCGTAGCTCAGCGGGGGAGCACAGATACGCAGTATTTT. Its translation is CASSVAQRGSTDTQYF. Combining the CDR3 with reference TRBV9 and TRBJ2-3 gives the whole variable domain DSGVTQTPKHLITATGQRVTLRCSPRSGDLSVYWYQQSLDQGLQFLIQYYNGEERAKGNILERFSAQQFPDLHSELNLSSLELGDSALYFCASSVAQRGSTDTQYFGPGTRLTVL.

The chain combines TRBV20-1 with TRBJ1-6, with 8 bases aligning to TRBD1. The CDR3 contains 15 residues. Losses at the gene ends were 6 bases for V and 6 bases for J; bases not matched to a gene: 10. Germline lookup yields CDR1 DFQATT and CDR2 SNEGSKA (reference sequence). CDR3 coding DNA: TGCAGTGCCATAACAGGGGGATCTCGTAATTCACCCCTCCACTTT. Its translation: CSAITGGSRNSPLHF.

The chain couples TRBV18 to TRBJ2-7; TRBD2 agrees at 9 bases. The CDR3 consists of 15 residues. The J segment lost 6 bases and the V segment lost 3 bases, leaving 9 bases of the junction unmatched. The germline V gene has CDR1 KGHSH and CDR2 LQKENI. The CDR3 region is CASSPGVAGVSEQYF. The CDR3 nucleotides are TGTGCCAGCTCACCCGGGGTAGCGGGAGTCTCCGAGCAGTACTTC.

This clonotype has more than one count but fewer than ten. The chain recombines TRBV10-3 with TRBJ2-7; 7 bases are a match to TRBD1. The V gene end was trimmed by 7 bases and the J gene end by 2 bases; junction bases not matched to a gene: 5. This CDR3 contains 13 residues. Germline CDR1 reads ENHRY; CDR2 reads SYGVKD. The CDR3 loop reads CAITDRITYEQYF. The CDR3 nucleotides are TGTGCCATCACGGACAGGATTACCTACGAGCAGTACTTC.

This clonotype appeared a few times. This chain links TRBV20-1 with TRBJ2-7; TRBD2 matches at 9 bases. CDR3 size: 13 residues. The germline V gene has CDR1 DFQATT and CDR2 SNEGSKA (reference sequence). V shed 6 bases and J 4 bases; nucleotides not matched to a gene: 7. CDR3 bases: TGCAGTGCAGTAGCGGGAGATTCGTACGAGCAGTACTTC. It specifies CSAVAGDSYEQYF.

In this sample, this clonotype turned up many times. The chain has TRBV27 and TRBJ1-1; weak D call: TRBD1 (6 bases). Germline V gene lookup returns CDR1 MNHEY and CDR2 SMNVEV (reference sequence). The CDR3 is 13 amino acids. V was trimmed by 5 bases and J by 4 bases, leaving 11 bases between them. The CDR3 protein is CASSLNRATEAFF. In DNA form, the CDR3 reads TGTGCCAGCAGTCTAAACAGGGCCACTGAAGCTTTCTTT.

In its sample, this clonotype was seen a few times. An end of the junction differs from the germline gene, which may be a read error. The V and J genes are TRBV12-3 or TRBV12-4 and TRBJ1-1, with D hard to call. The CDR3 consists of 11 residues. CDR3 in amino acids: CASVGNTEALF. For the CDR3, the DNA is TGTGCCAGCGTCGGCAACACTGAAGCTCTCTTT.

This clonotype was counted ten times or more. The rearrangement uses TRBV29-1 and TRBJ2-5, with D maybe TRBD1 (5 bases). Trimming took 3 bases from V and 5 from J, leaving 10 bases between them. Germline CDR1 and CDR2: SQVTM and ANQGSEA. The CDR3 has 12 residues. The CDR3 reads CSVESGYETQYF. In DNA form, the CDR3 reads TGCAGCGTTGAGTCAGGGTATGAGACCCAGTACTTC.

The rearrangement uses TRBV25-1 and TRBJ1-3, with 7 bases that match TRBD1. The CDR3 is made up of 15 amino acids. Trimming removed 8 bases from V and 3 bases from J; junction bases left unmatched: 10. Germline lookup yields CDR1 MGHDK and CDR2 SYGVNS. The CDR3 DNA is TGTGCCAGCCAAGACAGGGCTGTCAGTGGAAACACCATATATTTT. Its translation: CASQDRAVSGNTIYF.

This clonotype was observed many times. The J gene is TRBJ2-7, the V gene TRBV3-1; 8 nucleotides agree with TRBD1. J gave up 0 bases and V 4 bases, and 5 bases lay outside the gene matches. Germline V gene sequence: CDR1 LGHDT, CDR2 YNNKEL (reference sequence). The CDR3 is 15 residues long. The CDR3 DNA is TGTGCCAGCAGCCCTACGACAGGGGCCTCCTACGAGCAGTACTTC. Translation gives CASSPTTGASYEQYF.

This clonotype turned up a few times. In nucleotides, the CDR3 is TGCAGTGCTTTCCAAAACGGTTGGGGCAATCAGCCCCAGCATTTT. Amino acid sequence: CSAFQNGWGNQPQHF. This chain links TRBV20-1 with TRBJ1-5, with D unresolved. The CDR3 sequence is 15 residues long. CDR1 is DFQATT, CDR2 SNEGSKA, per germline (reference sequence). V was clipped by 5 bases and J by 2 bases, with 16 bases between them.

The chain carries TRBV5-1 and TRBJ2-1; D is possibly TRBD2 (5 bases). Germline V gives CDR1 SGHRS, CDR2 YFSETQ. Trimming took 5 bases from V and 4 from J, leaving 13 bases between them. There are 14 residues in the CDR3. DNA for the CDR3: TGCGCCAGCAGGTGGGAGAGGGAGTACAATGAGCAGTTCTTC. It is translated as CASRWEREYNEQFF.

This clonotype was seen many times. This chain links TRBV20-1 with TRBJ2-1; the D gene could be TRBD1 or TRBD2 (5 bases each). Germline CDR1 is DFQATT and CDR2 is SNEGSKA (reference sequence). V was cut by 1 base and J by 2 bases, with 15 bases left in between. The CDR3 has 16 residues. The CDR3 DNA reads TGCAGTGCTAGAGGGGGACCAATGGGGACCTACAATGAGCAGTTCTTC. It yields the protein CSARGGPMGTYNEQFF.

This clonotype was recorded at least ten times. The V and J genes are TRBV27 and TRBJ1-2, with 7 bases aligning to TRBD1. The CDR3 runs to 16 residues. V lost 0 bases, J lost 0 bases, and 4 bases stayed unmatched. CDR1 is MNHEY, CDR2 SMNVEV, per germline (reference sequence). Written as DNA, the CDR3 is TGTGCCAGCAGTTTATCCAGGACAGGAGCTAACTATGGCTACACCTTC. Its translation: CASSLSRTGANYGYTF.

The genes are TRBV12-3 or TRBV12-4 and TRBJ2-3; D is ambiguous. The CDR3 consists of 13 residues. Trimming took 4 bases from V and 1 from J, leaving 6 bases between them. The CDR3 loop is CASSSARTDTQYF. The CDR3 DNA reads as TGTGCCAGCAGTTCTGCCCGCACAGATACGCAGTATTTT.

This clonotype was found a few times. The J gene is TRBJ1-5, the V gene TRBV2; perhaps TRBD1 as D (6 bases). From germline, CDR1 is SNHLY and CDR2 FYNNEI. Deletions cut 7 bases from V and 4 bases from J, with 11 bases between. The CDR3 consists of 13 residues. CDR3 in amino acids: CASNQGWNQPQHF. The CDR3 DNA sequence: TGTGCCAGCAATCAGGGGTGGAATCAGCCCCAGCATTTT.